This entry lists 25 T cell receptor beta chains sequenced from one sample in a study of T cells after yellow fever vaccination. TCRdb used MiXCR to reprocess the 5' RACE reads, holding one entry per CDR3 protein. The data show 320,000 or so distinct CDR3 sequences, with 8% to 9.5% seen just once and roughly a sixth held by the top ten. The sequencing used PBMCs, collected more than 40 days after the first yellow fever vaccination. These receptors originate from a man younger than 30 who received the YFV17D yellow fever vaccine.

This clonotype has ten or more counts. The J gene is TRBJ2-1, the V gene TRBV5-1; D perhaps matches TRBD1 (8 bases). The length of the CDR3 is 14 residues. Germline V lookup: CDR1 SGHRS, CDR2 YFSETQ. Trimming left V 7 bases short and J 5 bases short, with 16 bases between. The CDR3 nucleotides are TGCGCCAGCTCTACAGGGGGGGAGGACAATGAGCAGTTCTTC. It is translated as CASSTGGEDNEQFF.

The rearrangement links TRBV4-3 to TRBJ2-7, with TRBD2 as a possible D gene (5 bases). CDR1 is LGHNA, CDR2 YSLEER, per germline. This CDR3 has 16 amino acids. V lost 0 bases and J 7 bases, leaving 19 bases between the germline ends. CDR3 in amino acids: CASSQEWGSDYSEQYF. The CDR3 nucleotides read TGCGCCAGCAGCCAAGAGTGGGGTAGCGATTATTCGGAGCAGTACTTC.

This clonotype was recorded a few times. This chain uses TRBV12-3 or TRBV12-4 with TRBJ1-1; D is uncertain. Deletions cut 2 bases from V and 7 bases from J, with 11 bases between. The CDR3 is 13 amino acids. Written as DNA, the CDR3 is TGTGCCAGCAGTTTAAGTTTTTCGGGTGAAGCTTTCTTT. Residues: CASSLSFSGEAFF.

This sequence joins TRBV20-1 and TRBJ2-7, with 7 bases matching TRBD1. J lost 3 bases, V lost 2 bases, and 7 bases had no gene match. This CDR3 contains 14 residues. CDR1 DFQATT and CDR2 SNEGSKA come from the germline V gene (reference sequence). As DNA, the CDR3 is TGCAGTGCTAGACCTTGGACAGGAAGCTACGAGCAGTACGTC. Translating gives CSARPWTGSYEQYV.

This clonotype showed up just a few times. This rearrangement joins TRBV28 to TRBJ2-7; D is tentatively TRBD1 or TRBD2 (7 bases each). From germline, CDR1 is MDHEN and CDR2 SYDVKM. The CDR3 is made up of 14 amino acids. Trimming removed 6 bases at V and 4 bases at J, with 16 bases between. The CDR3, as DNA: TGTGCCAGCAGCCCAGGGGGGGCTTCGTACGAGCAGTACGTC. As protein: CASSPGGASYEQYV.

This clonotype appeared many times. CDR3 region: CSARVGGAPDTQYF. The CDR3 nucleotides read TGCAGTGCTAGAGTGGGGGGGGCCCCAGATACGCAGTATTTT. The chain employs TRBV20-1 and TRBJ2-3; possibly TRBD2 for D (7 bases). This CDR3 has 14 residues. Germline CDR1 and CDR2: DFQATT and SNEGSKA (reference sequence). V lost 1 base to trimming and J lost 4 bases, with 12 bases between them.

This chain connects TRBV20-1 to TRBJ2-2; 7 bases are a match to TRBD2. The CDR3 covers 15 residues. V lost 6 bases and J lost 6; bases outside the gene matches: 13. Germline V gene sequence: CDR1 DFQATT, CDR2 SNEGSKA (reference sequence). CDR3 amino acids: CSAKNLDLAAGELFF. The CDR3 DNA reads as TGCAGTGCCAAGAACCTGGATCTAGCGGCCGGGGAGCTGTTTTTT.

CDR3 nucleotide sequence: TGCAGTGCCCCATTGGCAGCGAACACCGGGGAGCTGTTTTTT. It yields the protein CSAPLAANTGELFF. The rearrangement joins TRBV20-1 to TRBJ2-2; D remains ambiguous. Germline-derived CDR1 and CDR2 are DFQATT and SNEGSKA (reference sequence). This CDR3 has 14 amino acids. Trimming cost V 6 bases and J 0 bases, with 11 bases left between them.

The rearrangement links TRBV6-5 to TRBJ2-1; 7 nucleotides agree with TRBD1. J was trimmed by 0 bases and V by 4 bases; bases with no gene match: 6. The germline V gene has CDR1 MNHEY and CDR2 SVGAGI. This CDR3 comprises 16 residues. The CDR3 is CASSSTGLNSYNEQFF. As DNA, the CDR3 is TGTGCCAGCAGTTCGACAGGGTTAAACTCCTACAATGAGCAGTTCTTC.

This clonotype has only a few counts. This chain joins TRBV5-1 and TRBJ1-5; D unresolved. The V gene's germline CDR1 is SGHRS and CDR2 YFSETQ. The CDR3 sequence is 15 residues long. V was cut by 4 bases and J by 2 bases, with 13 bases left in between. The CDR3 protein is CASSLTGIGNQPQHF. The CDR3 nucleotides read TGCGCCAGCAGCCTCACGGGGATTGGCAATCAGCCCCAGCATTTT.

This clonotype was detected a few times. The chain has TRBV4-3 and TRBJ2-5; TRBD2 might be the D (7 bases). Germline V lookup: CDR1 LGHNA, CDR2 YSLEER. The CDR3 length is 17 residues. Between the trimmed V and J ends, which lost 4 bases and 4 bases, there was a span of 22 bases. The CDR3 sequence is CASSLRPGGGGGETQYF. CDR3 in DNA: TGCGCCAGCAGCCTAAGGCCTGGGGGGGGCGGAGGAGAGACCCAGTACTTC.

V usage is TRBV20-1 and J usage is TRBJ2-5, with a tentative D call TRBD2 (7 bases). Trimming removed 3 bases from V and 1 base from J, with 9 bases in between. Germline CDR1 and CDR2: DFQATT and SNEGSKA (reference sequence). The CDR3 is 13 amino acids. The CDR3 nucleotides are TGCAGTGCTAGGGGGGGGCCCCAAGAGACCCAGTACTTC. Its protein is CSARGGPQETQYF.

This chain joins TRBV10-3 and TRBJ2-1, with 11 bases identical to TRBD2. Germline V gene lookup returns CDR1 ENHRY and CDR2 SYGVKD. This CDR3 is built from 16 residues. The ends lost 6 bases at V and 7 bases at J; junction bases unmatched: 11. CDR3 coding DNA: TGTGCCATCAGAAGTTTTAGCGGGGGGGCCGGGAATGAGCAGTTCTTC. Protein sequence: CAIRSFSGGAGNEQFF.

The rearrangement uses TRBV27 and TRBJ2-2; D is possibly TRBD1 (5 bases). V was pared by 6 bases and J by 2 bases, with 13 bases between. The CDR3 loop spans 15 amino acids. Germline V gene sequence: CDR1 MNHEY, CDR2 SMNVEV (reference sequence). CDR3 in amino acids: CASRTIQGNTGELFF. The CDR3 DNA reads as TGTGCCAGCAGGACGATCCAGGGTAACACCGGGGAGCTGTTTTTT.

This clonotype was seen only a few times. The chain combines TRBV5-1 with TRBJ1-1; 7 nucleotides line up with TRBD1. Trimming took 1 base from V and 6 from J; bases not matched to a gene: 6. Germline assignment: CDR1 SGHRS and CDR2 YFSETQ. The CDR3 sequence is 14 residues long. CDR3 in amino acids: CASSLSQGVPEAFF. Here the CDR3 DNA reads TGCGCCAGCAGCTTGAGCCAGGGGGTCCCTGAAGCTTTCTTT.

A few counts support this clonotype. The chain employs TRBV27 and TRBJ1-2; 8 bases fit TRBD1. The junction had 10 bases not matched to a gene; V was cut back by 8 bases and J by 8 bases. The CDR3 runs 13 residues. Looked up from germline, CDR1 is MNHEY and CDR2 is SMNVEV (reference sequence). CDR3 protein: CASGQGAPVGYTF. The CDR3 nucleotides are TGTGCCAGCGGTCAGGGGGCGCCGGTCGGCTACACCTTC.

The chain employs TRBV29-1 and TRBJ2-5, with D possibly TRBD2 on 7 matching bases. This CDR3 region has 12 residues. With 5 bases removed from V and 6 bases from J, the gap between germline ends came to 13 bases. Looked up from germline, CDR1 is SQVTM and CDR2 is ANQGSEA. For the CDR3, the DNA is TGCAGCGTTTGGGGGGGCGGGAAGACCCAGTACTTC. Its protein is CSVWGGGKTQYF.

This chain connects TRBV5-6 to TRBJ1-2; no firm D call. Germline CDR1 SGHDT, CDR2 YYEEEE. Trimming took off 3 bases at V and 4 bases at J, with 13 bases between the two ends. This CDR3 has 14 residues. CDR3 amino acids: CASSSRGSIYGYTF. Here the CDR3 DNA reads TGTGCCAGCAGCTCCCGCGGATCGATCTATGGCTACACCTTC.

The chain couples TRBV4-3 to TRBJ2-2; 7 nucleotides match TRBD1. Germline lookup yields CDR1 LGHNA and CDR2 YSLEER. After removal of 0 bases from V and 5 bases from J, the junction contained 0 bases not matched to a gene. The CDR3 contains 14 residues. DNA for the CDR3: TGCGCCAGCAGCCAAGAACAGGGGACCGGGGAGCTGTTTTTT. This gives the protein CASSQEQGTGELFF.

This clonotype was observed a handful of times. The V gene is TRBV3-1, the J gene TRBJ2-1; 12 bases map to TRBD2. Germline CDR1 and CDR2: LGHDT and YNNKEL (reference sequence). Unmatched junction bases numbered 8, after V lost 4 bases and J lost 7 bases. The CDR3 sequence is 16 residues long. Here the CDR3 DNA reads TGTGCCAGCAGCCCACTGGCTAGCGGGGGGGAGAATGAGCAGTTCTTC. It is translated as CASSPLASGGENEQFF.

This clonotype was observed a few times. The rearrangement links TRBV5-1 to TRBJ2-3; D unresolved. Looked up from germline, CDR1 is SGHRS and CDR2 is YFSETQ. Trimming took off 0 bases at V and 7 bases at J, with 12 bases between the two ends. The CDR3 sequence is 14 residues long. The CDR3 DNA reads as TGCGCCAGCAGCTTGGCCGGATACGACTATACGCAGTATTTT. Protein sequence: CASSLAGYDYTQYF. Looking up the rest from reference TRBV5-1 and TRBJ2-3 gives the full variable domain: KAGVTQTPRYLIKTRGQQVTLSCSPISGHRSVSWYQQTPGQGLQFLFEYFSETQRNKGNFPGRFSGRQFSNSRSEMNVSTLELGDSALYLCASSLAGYDYTQYFGPGTRLTVL.

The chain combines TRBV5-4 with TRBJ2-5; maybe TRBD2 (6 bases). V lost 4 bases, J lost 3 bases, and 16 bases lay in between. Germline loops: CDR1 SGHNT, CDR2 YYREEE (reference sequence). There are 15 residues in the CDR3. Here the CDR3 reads CASSPGQRREETQYF. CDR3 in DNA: TGTGCCAGCAGCCCGGGGCAGCGGAGGGAAGAGACCCAGTACTTC.

The DNA of the CDR3 is TGTGCCAGCAGTTTACAGGGATCCTACGAGCAGTACTTC. Protein product: CASSLQGSYEQYF. The chain has TRBV12-3 or TRBV12-4 and TRBJ2-7; tentatively, D is TRBD1 (5 bases). The CDR3 covers 13 residues. V lost 2 bases and J lost 1, with 6 bases in between.

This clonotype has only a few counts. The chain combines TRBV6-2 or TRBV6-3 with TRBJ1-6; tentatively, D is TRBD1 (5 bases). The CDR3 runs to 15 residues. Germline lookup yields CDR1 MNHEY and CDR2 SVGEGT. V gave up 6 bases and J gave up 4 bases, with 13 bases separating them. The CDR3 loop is CASSPWGVYNSPLHF. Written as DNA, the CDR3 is TGTGCCAGCAGCCCGTGGGGGGTGTATAATTCACCCCTCCACTTT.

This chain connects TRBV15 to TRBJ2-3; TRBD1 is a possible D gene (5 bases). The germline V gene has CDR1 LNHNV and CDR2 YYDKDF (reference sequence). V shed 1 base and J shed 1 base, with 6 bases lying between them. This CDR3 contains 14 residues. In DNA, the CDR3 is TGTGCCACCAGCAGAGCCAGGGGCACAGATACGCAGTATTTT. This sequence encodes CATSRARGTDTQYF.